Below, 10 T cell receptor beta chains from the same sample are listed, as sequenced in a study of graft-versus-host responses after intestinal transplantation. Antigen specificity for these receptors is unknown. Method: immunoSEQ multiplex PCR; TCRdb's copy keeps in-frame clones and lacks some. The profile shows about 85,000 clones, around 93% of them singletons. Sequenced material: unstimulated CD8+ T cells sorted from spleen or lymph node cells, taken before transplant. These receptors were taken from a human donor who was the organ donor for an intestinal transplant.

This chain links TRBV6-5 with TRBJ2-1; D gene unclear. With 6 bases removed from V and 5 bases from J, the gap between germline ends came to 14 bases. Germline CDR1 reads MNHEY; CDR2 reads SVGAGI. The CDR3 has 14 amino acids. The CDR3 nucleotides read TGTGCCAGCAGCCGGTCCACAGCGCACAATGAGCAGTTCTTC. It specifies CASSRSTAHNEQFF.

The CDR3 here is CASSQVRTADTQYF. The CDR3 nucleotides are TGCGCCAGCAGCCAAGTTCGGACCGCAGATACGCAGTATTTT. The rearrangement links TRBV4-1 to TRBJ2-3; no clear D. This CDR3 has 14 residues. Between the trimmed V and J ends, which lost 1 base and 4 bases, there was a span of 9 bases. Per germline, CDR1 MGHRA and CDR2 YSYEKL.

As to this clone: The same CDR3 is also encoded by other DNA sequences in this sample. The V gene is TRBV19, the J gene TRBJ1-2; D remains unclear. V was clipped by 3 bases and J by 4 bases, with 9 bases between them. The CDR3 spans 13 residues. Germline V gives CDR1 LNHDA, CDR2 SQIVND (reference sequence). CDR3 region: CASSIGQSYGYTF. DNA of the CDR3: TGTGCCAGTAGTATCGGGCAGTCCTATGGCTACACCTTC.

The V gene is TRBV6-1, the J gene TRBJ2-7; TRBD1 matches at 9 bases. CDR1 and CDR2 from the germline V gene are MNHNS and SASEGT. This CDR3 is 14 amino acids long. V dropped 7 bases and J dropped 4; count of bases not matched to a gene: 8. CDR3: CASKYRDREYEQYF. The CDR3 DNA is TGTGCCAGCAAGTACCGGGACAGGGAGTACGAGCAGTACTTC.

The chain links TRBV23-1 to TRBJ1-4; D is perhaps TRBD1 (6 bases). TRBV23-1 counts as an open reading frame of uncertain function. Trimming left V 2 bases short and J 4 bases short, with 11 bases between. The CDR3 length is 15 residues. The CDR3 loop reads CASSQRTVVNEKLFF. The CDR3 region has the DNA TGCGCCAGCAGTCAACGGACAGTGGTTAATGAAAAACTGTTTTTT.

This chain links TRBV9 with TRBJ2-7; 7 nucleotides align to TRBD1. The germline CDR1 and CDR2 sequences are SGDLS and YYNGEE. V shed 0 bases, J shed 5 bases, and the junction held 8 bases outside the gene matches. This CDR3 has 15 residues. CDR3 DNA sequence: TGTGCCAGCAGCGTAGAGGGACAGAGTATCGACGAGCAGTACTTC. This encodes CASSVEGQSIDEQYF.

J is TRBJ1-5 and V is TRBV10-2, with no clear D. The CDR3 covers 14 residues. V was pared by 3 bases and J by 9 bases, with 15 bases between. The germline V gene encodes CDR1 WSHSY and CDR2 SAAADI. CDR3 DNA sequence: TGCGCCAGCAGTGACGCGGGTCCTCGCCGGCCCCAGCATTTT. Its protein product is CASSDAGPRRPQHF.

This rearrangement joins TRBV4-1 to TRBJ2-3; either TRBD1 or TRBD2 may supply D (6 bases each). This CDR3 comprises 16 residues. CDR1 MGHRA and CDR2 YSYEKL come from the germline V gene. V shed 1 base and J shed 3 bases, with 14 bases lying between them. CDR3: CASSQGYRGLTDTQYF. Written as DNA, the CDR3 is TGCGCCAGCAGCCAAGGCTACCGGGGGCTTACAGATACGCAGTATTTT.

Here the CDR3 reads CASSKVGRFVSGNTIYF. Written as DNA, the CDR3 is TGTGCCAGCAGCAAAGTCGGCAGGTTCGTCTCTGGAAACACCATATATTTT. The chain joins TRBV21-1 to TRBJ1-3; the DNA was not compared with TRBD1, the D call given in the table. TRBV21-1 represents a pseudogene. The CDR3 length is 17 residues.

The rearrangement uses TRBV14 and TRBJ1-4; a weak D match, TRBD1 (6 bases). Germline V gene data show CDR1 as SGHDN and CDR2 as FVKESK. This CDR3 is 15 amino acids long. The V end lost 4 bases, the J end lost 7 bases, and 16 bases lay between the germline ends. CDR3 sequence reads: CASSRRGGLGEKLFF. The CDR3 nucleotides read TGTGCCAGCAGCCGCCGGGGGGGCCTGGGTGAAAAACTGTTTTTT. Looking up the rest from reference TRBV14 and TRBJ1-4 gives the full variable domain: EAGVTQFPSHSVIEKGQTVTLRCDPISGHDNLYWYRRVMGKEIKFLLHFVKESKQDESGMPNNRFLAERTGGTYSTLKVQPAELEDSGVYFCASSRRGGLGEKLFFGSGTQLSVL.